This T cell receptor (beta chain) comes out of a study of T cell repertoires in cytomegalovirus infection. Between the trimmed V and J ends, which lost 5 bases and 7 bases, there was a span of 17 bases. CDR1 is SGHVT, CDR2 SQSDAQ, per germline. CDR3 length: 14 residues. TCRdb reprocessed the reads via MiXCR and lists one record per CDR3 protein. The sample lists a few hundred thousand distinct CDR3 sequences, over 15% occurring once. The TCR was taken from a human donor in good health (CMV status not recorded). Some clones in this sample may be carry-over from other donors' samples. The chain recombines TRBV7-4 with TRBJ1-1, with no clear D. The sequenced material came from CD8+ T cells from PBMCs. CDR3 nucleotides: TGTGCCAGCAGCCACCATAAAGACCGTGATGAAGCTTTCTTT. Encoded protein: CASSHHKDRDEAFF.